Below, 10 T cell receptor beta chains from the same sample are listed, as sequenced in a study of blood T cell repertoires in COVID-19. Data came from immunoSEQ multiplex PCR; TCRdb stores just in-frame clones and leaves some out. The sample consists of around 54,000 clones, roughly 90% of them appearing once. The sequenced sample consisted of peripheral blood. The receptor set was obtained from a human donor in a cohort sampled during active COVID-19.

CDR3 region: CASITLEGAGETQYF. The CDR3, as DNA: TGTGCCAGCATCACGCTAGAGGGAGCTGGGGAGACCCAGTACTTC. This chain links TRBV6-5 with TRBJ2-5, with a possible D match to TRBD2 (5 bases). The CDR3 is 15 amino acids. Germline CDR1 is MNHEY and CDR2 is SVGAGI. V lost 7 bases to trimming and J lost 5 bases, with 20 bases between them.

The rearrangement joins TRBV4-2 to TRBJ2-3; 10 nucleotides match TRBD2. This CDR3 is built from 17 residues. Germline V gene sequence: CDR1 LGHNA, CDR2 YNFKEQ. V lost 4 bases, J lost 6 bases, and 13 bases stayed unmatched. CDR3 in amino acids: CASSLSSGGTGGDTQYF. CDR3 nucleotide sequence: TGTGCCAGCAGCCTTTCTAGCGGGGGAACCGGCGGGGATACGCAGTATTTT.

V gene TRBV28 combines with J gene TRBJ1-5, with D possibly being TRBD1 (6 bases). This CDR3 contains 17 residues. The germline V and J ends were trimmed by 10 bases and 1 base, with 23 bases remaining between them. CDR1 MDHEN and CDR2 SYDVKM come from the germline V gene. CDR3: CAISTGGQGWSNQPQHF. The CDR3 nucleotides are TGTGCCATCTCTACGGGGGGGCAGGGATGGAGCAATCAGCCCCAGCATTTT.

The chain combines TRBV5-1 with TRBJ2-1, with D perhaps TRBD1 (6 bases). This CDR3 has 14 amino acids. Germline values: CDR1 SGHRS, CDR2 YFSETQ. The ends were cut back, 5 bases at V and 6 bases at J, with 15 bases in the middle. As DNA, the CDR3 is TGCGCCAGCAGACAGGACAGTTGGAGCAATGAGCAGTTCTTC. Translated: CASRQDSWSNEQFF. Combining the CDR3 with reference TRBV5-1 and TRBJ2-1 gives the whole variable domain KAGVTQTPRYLIKTRGQQVTLSCSPISGHRSVSWYQQTPGQGLQFLFEYFSETQRNKGNFPGRFSGRQFSNSRSEMNVSTLELGDSALYLCASRQDSWSNEQFFGPGTRLTVL.

As regards this clone: The junction shows a germline mismatch at one end, possibly a read error. This chain connects TRBV5-4 to TRBJ1-1; 10 nucleotides agree with TRBD1. Germline V gene sequence: CDR1 SGHNT, CDR2 YYREEE (reference sequence). The CDR3 extends over 13 amino acids. The chain's CDR3 is CASSKGDRGQLGF. As DNA, the CDR3 is TGTGCCAGCAGCAAGGGGGACAGGGGCCAATTGGGGTTT.

The genes are TRBV11-1 and TRBJ2-7; no reliable D call. Between the trimmed V and J ends, which lost 5 bases and 6 bases, there was a span of 14 bases. This CDR3 is 13 amino acids long. Germline V CDR1 and CDR2: SGHAT, FQDESV (reference sequence). Here the CDR3 reads CASSPTPPVEQYF. Written as DNA, the CDR3 is TGTGCCAGCAGCCCCACCCCACCGGTCGAGCAGTACTTC.

The rearrangement uses TRBV24-1 and TRBJ2-1; 7 nucleotides align to TRBD2. The CDR3 covers 13 residues. The germline V gene encodes CDR1 KGHDR and CDR2 SFDVKD. The ends lost 10 bases at V and 10 bases at J; junction bases unmatched: 12. The chain's CDR3 is CATALGRGGEQFF. The CDR3 DNA reads TGTGCCACTGCCCTAGGGAGGGGAGGGGAGCAGTTCTTC.

V gene TRBV28 combines with J gene TRBJ2-3; D unclear. The CDR3 has 11 amino acids. The germline V gene has CDR1 MDHEN and CDR2 SYDVKM. Trimming removed 7 bases from V and 4 bases from J, with 6 bases in between. The CDR3 sequence: CASTLADTQYF. In DNA, the CDR3 is TGTGCCAGCACCCTTGCAGATACGCAGTATTTT.

The gene calls are TRBV28 and TRBJ1-5; 8 bases are shared with TRBD1. Losses at the gene ends were 8 bases for V and 9 bases for J; bases not matched to a gene: 12. Germline CDR1 and CDR2: MDHEN and SYDVKM. The CDR3 runs to 14 residues. This chain's CDR3 is CASRAGTGQGPQHF. The CDR3 DNA sequence: TGTGCCAGCCGGGCTGGGACAGGTCAGGGGCCCCAGCATTTT.

This chain connects TRBV7-8 to TRBJ2-3; 8 positions match TRBD2. The CDR3 totals 21 residues. CDR1 and CDR2 from the germline V gene are SGHVS and FQNEAQ. V lost 5 bases and J lost 2; bases outside the gene matches: 24. The DNA for the CDR3 is TGTGCCAGCAGCCAAGTCTCGACTAGCGAGGAAGGGGTGAGCCACACAGATACGCAGTATTTT. It yields the protein CASSQVSTSEEGVSHTDTQYF.